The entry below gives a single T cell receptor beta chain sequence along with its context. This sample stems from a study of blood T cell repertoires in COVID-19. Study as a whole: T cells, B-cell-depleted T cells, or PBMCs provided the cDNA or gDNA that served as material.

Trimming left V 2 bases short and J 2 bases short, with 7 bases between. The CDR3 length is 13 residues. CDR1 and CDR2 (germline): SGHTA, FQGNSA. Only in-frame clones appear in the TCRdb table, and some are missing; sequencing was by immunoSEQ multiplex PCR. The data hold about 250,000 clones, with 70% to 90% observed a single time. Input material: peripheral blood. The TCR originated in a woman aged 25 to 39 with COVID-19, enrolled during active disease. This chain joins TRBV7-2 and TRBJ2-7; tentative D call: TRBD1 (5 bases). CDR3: CASSLQGPYEQYF. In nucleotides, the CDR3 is TGTGCCAGCAGCTTACAGGGCCCCTACGAGCAGTACTTC.